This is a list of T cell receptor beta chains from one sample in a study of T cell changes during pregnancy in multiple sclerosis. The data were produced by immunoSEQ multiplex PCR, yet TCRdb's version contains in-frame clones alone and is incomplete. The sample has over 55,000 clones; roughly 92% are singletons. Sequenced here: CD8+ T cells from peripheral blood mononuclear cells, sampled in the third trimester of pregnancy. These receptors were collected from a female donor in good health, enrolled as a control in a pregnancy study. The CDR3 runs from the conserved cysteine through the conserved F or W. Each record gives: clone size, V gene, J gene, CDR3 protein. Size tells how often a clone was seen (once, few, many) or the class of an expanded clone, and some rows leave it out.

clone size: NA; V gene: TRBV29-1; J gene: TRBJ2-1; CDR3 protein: CSGQGAKSYNEQFF
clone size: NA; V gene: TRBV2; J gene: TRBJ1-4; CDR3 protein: CASSDQGAVEKLFF
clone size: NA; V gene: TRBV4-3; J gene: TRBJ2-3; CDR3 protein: CASSHPDPLAGDTDTQYF
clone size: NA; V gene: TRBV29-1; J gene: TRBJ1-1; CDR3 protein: CSVGPGTGDAEAFF
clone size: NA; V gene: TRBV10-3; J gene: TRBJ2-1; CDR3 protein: CAISPPGGSYNEQFF
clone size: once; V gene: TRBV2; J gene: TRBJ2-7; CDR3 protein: CASSEPRTAASEQYF
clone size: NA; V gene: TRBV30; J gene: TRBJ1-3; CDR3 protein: CATTDQSGNTIYF
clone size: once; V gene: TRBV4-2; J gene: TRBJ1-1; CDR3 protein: CASSQVEGASAEAFF
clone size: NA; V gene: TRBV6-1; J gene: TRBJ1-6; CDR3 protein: CASSEVPPGGTSPLHF
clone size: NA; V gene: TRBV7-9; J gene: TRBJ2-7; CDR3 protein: CASSTSGGSYEQYF
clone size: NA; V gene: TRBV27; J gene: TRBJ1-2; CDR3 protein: CASSPGDIDGYTF
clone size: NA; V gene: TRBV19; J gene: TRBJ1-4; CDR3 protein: CASSIDRAGGVLNEKLFF
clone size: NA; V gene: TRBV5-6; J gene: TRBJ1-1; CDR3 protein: CASSPGTDEAFF
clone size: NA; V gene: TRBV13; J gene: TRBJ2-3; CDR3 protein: CASSFGGDTQYF
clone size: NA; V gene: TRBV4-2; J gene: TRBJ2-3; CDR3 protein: CASSHLPGSTSTDTQYF
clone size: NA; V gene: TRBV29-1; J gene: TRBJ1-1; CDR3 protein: CSVEFRVGRNTEAFF
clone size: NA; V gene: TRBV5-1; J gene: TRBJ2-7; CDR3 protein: CASSGQTYEQYF
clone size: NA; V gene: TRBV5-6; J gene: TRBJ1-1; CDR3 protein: CASSLAPAGRGTEAFF
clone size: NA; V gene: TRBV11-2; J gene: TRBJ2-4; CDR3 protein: CASSLDRGHIQYF
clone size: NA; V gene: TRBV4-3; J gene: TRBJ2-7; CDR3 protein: CASSQGDNYEQYF
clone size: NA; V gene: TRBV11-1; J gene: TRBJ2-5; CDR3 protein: CASSRGLAEYQETQYF
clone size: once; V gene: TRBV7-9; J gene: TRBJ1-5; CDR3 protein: CASSLEGGGNQPQHF
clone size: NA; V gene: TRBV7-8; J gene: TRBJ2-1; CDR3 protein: CASSLVGGGAGEQFF
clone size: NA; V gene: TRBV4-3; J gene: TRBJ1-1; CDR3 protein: CASSQDWTGKEAFF
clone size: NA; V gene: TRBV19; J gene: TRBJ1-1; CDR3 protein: CASSIGQNTEAFF
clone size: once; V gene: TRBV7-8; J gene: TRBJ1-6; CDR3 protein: CASSLGRGLSYNSPLHF
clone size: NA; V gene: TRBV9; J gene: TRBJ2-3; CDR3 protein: CASSVEGWAGGSTDTQYF
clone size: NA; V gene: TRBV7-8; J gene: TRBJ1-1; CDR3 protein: CASSPGQSTEAFF
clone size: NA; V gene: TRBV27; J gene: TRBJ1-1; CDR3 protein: CASSSRYRGLYRDTEAFF
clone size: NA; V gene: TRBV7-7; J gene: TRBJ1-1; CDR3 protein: CASSLDGESEAFF
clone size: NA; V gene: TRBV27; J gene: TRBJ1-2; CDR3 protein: CASSEGAGGYTF
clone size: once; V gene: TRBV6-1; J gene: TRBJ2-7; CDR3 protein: CASLGLGHEQYF
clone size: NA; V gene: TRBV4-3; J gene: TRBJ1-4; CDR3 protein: CASSQDRKGRGGEKLFF
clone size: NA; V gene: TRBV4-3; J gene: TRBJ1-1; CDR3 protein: CASSQARSGTEAFF
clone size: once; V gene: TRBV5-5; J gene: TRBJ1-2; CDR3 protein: CASSPTRQGGLYYGYTF
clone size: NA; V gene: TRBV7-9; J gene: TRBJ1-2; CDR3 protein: CASSLGPGSGYTF
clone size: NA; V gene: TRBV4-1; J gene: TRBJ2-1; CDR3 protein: CASSQDRGAIGGAKLYNEQFF